This T cell receptor beta chain was retrieved from a study of T-cell memory formation after mild COVID-19. Study as a whole: TCR clustering was largely donor specific. Findings and limits, study-wide: Clones shrinking between day 15 and 85 showed a balanced CD4/CD8 split, and those that grew later tilted toward CD4+. Shrinking CD4+ clones were chiefly CM and EM; CD8+ ones were chiefly EMRA.

This clonotype was observed a handful of times. Antigen: not known. This CDR3 comprises 15 residues. CDR1 is KGHSH and CDR2 is LQKENI in the germline V gene. V gave up 3 bases and J gave up 0 bases; unmatched junction bases: 3. A 5'RACE reaction primed in the constant segment made cDNA libraries of TCR alpha and TCR beta, and these carried sample barcodes and UMIs. TCRdb ran MiXCR on the 5' RACE reads and lists one entry per CDR3 protein. The profile shows 280,000 or so distinct CDR3 sequences, roughly 18% of them singletons. The specimen sequenced was PBMCs or a T cell subset sorted from them (not recorded which). This receptor was obtained from a man aged 18 to 30 who had mild COVID-19 (a few samples of this study predate the infection). Cell type and time point are not known. The rearrangement joins TRBV18 to TRBJ2-3, with 7 bases that match TRBD1. The CDR3 DNA sequence: TGTGCCAGCTCACCCCGGGACAGCAGCACAGATACGCAGTATTTT. Translated, it gives CASSPRDSSTDTQYF. The variable domain in full, completed from reference TRBV18 and TRBJ2-3, reads NAGVMQNPRHLVRRRGQEARLRCSPMKGHSHVYWYRQLPEEGLKFMVYLQKENIIDESGMPKERFSAEFPKEGPSILRIQQVVRGDSAAYFCASSPRDSSTDTQYFGPGTRLTVL.